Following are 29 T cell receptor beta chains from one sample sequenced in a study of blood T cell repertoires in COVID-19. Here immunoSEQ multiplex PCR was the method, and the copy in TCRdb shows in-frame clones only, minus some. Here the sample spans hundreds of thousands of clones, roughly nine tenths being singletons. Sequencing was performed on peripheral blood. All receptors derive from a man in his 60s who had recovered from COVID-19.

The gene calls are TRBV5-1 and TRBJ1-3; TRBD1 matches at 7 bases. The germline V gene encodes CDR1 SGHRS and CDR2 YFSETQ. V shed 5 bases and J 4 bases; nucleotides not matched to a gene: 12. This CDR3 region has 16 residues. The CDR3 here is CASSRSNRGPGNTIYF. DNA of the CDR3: TGCGCCAGCAGTAGGTCGAACAGGGGTCCGGGAAACACCATATATTTT.

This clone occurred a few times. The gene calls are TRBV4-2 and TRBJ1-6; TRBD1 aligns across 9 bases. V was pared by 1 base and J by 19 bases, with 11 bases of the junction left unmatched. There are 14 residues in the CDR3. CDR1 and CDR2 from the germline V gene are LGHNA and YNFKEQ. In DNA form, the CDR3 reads TGTGCCAGCAGCCAAGTCTCTAGGACAGGGGCCTATCACTTT. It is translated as CASSQVSRTGAYHF.

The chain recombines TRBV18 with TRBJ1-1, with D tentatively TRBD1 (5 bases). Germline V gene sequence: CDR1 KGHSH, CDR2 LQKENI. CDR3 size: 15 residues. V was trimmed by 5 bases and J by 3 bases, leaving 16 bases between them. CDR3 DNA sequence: TGTGCCAGCTCATTCAAAAAAAGACAGCACACTGAAGCTTTCTTT. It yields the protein CASSFKKRQHTEAFF. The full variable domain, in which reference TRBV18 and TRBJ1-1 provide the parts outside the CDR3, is NAGVMQNPRHLVRRRGQEARLRCSPMKGHSHVYWYRQLPEEGLKFMVYLQKENIIDESGMPKERFSAEFPKEGPSILRIQQVVRGDSAAYFCASSFKKRQHTEAFFGQGTRLTVV.

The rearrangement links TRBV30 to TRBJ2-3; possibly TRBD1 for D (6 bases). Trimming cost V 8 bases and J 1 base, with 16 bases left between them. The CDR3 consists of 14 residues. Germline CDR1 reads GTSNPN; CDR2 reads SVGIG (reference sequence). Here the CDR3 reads CAIKREGGTDTQYF. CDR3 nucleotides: TGTGCCATAAAACGAGAGGGGGGCACAGATACGCAGTATTTT.

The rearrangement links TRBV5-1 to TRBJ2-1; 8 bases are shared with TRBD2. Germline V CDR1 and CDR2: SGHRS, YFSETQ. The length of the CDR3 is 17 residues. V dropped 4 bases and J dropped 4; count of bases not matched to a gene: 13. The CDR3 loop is CASSLNPGLVAYNEQFF. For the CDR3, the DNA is TGCGCCAGCAGCCTAAATCCGGGACTAGTAGCTTACAATGAGCAGTTCTTC.

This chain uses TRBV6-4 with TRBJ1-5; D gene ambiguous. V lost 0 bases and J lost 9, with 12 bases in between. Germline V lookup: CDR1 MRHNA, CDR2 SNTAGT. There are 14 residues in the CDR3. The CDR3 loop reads CASSDSGGSRPQHF. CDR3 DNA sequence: TGTGCCAGCAGTGACTCGGGAGGGAGTAGGCCCCAGCATTTT.

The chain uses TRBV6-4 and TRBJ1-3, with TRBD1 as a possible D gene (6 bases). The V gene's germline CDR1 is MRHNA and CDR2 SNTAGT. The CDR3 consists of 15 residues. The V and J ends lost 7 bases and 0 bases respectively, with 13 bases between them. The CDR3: CASIRQVSSGNTIYF. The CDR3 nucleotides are TGTGCCAGCATCCGACAGGTGAGCTCTGGAAACACCATATATTTT.

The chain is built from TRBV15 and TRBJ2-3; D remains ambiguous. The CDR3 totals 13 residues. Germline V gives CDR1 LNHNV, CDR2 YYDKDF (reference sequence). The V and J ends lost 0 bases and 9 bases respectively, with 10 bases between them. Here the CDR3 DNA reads TGTGCCACCAGCAGAGATACGAGCGTCACGCAGTATTTT. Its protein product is CATSRDTSVTQYF.

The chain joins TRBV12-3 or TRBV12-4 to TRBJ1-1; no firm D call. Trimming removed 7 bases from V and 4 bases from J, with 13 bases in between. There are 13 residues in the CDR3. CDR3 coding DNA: TGTGCCAGCACCCGGGGTGGTGTCACTGAAGCTTTCTTT. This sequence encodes CASTRGGVTEAFF.

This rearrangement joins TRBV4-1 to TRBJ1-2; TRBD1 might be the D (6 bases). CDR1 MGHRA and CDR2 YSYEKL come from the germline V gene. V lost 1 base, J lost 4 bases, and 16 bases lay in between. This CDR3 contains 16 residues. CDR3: CASSQAGTSTGYGYTF. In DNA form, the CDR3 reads TGCGCCAGCAGCCAAGCCGGGACATCAACTGGCTATGGCTACACCTTC.

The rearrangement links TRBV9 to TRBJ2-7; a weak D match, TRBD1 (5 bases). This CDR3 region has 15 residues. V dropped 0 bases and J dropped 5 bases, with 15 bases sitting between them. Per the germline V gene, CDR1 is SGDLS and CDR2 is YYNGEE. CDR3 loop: CASSVVGQGWNEQYF. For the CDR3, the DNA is TGTGCCAGCAGCGTAGTTGGCCAGGGCTGGAACGAGCAGTACTTC.

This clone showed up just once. The CDR3 here is CASSVTVSAEQYF. The CDR3 DNA reads TGTGCCAGCAGCGTCACGGTAAGTGCCGAGCAGTACTTC. The chain carries TRBV9 and TRBJ2-7; D is unclear. This CDR3 has 13 residues. Germline V CDR1 and CDR2: SGDLS, YYNGEE. Trimming took off 2 bases at V and 6 bases at J, with 12 bases between the two ends. The variable domain in full, with the rest retrieved from reference TRBV9 and TRBJ2-7, is DSGVTQTPKHLITATGQRVTLRCSPRSGDLSVYWYQQSLDQGLQFLIQYYNGEERAKGNILERFSAQQFPDLHSELNLSSLELGDSALYFCASSVTVSAEQYFGPGTRLTVT.

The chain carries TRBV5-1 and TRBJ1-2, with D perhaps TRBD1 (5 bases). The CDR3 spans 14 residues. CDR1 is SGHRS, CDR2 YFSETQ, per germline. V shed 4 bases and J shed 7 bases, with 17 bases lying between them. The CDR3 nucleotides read TGCGCCAGCAGCCCATCGGAGGGGAAGAGTGGCTACACCTTC. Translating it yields CASSPSEGKSGYTF.

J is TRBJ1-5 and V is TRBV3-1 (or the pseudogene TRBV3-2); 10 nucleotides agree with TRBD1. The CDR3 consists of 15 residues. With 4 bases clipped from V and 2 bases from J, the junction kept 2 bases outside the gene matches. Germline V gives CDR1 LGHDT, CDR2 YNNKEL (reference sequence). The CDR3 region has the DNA TGTGCCAGCAGCCGGACAGGGGGTGGCAATCAGCCCCAGCATTTT. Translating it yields CASSRTGGGNQPQHF.

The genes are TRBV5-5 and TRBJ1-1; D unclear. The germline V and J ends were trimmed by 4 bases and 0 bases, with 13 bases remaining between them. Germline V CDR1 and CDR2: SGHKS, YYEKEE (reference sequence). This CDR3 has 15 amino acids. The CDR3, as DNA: TGTGCCAGCAGCCTAGAGGGCCAAATGAACACTGAAGCTTTCTTT. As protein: CASSLEGQMNTEAFF.

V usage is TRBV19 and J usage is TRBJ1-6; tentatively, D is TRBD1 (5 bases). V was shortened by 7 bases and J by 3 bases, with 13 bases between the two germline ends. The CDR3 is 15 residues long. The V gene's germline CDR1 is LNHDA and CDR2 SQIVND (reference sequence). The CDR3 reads CASTTGAYYNSPLHF. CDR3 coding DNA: TGTGCCAGTACTACAGGCGCCTACTATAATTCACCCCTCCACTTT.

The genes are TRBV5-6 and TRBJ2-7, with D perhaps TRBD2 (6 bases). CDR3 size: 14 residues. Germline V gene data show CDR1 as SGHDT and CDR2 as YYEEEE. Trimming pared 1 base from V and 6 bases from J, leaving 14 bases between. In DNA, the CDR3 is TGTGCCAGCAGCTTGTTCGCGGGGAGCGGCGAGCAGTACTTC. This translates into CASSLFAGSGEQYF.

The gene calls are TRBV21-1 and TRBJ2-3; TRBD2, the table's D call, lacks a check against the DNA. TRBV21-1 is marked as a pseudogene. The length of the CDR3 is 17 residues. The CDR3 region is CASSSRRFAGHADTQYF. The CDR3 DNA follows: TGTGCCAGCAGCAGTCGAAGGTTCGCGGGTCATGCAGATACGCAGTATTTT.

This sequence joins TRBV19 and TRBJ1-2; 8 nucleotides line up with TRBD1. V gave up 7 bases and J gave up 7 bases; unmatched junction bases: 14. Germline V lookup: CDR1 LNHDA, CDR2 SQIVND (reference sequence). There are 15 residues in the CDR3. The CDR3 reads CASTRTGQGAGGYTF. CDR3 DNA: TGTGCCAGTACCCGAACGGGCCAGGGGGCAGGTGGCTACACCTTC.

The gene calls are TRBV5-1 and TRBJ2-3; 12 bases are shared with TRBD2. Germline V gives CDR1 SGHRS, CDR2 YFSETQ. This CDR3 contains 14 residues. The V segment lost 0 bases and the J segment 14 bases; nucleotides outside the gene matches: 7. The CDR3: CASSLEASGGASYF. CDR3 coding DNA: TGCGCCAGCAGCTTGGAGGCTAGCGGGGGGGCGTCGTATTTT.

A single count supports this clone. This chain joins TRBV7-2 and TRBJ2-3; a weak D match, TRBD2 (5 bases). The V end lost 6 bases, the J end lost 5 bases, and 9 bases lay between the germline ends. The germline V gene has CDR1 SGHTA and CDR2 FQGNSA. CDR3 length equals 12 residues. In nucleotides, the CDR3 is TGTGCCAGCAGTCGGACTCTAGATACGCAGTATTTT. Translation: CASSRTLDTQYF.

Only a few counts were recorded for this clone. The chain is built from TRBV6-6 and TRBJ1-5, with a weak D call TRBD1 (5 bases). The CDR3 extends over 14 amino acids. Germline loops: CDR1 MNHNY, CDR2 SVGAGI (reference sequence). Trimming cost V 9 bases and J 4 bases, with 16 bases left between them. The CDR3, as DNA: TGTGCCAGTTGGCTCAGGGTTAGTAATCAGCCCCAGCATTTT. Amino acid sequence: CASWLRVSNQPQHF.

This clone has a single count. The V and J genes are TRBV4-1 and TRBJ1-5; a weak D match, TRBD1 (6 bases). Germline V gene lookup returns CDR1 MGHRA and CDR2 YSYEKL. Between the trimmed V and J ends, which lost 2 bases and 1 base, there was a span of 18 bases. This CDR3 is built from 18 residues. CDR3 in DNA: TGCGCCAGCAGCCAAACGACAGGTCTCCCCTTGAGCAATCAGCCCCAGCATTTT. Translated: CASSQTTGLPLSNQPQHF.

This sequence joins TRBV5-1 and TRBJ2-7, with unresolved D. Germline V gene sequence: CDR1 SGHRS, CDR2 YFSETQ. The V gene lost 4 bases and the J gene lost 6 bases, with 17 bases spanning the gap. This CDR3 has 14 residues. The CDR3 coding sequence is TGCGCCAGCAGCACCGTACCTGGAGCGAGCGAGCAGTACGTC. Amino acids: CASSTVPGASEQYV.

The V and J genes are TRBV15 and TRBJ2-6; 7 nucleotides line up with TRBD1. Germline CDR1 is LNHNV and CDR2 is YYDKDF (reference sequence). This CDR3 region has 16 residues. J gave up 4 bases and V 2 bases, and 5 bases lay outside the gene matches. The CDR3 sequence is CATSRTGAAGANVLTF. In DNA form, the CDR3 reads TGTGCCACCAGCAGAACAGGGGCTGCCGGGGCCAACGTCCTGACTTTC.

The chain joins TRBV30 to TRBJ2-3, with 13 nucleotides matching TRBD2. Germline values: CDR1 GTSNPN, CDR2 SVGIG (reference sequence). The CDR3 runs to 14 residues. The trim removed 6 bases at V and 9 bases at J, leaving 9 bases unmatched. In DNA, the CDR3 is TGTGCCTGTTCAACTAGCGGGGGGGCCGGGACGCAGTATTTT. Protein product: CACSTSGGAGTQYF.

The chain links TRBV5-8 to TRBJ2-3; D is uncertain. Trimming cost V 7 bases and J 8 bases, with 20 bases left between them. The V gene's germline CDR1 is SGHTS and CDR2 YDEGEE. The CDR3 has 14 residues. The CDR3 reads CASLVTRTAVTQYF. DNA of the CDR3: TGTGCCAGCTTGGTCACCAGAACGGCGGTTACGCAGTATTTT.

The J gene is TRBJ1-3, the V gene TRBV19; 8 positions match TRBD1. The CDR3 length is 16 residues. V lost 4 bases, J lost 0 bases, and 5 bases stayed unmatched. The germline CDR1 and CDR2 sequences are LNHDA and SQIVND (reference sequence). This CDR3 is CASSRGTGNSGNTIYF. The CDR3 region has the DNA TGTGCCAGTAGTAGGGGGACAGGCAACTCTGGAAACACCATATATTTT.

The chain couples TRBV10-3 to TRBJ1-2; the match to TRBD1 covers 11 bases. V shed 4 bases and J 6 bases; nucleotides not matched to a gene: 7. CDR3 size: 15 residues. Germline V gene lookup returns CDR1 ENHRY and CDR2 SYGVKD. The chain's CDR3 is CAISGPGQGGHGYTF. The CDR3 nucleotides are TGTGCCATCAGTGGTCCGGGACAGGGGGGACATGGCTACACCTTC.